This T cell receptor (beta chain) was sequenced for a study of shared clonotypes between healthy human individuals. Libraries were prepared by immunoSEQ multiplex PCR; TCRdb keeps only in-frame clonotypes and omits some of them. Seen here are about 1,800,000 clones, about 94% observed once, and the top ten hold under 1.5%. Per germline, CDR1 LNHDA and CDR2 SQIVND (reference sequence). This CDR3 region has 12 residues. V gave up 4 bases and J gave up 9 bases, with 10 bases separating them. CD8 cells classed as naive were CD45RO-negative and positively selected for CCR7, excluding terminally differentiated effector memory CD45RA+ cells.

V gene TRBV19 combines with J gene TRBJ2-1, with D maybe TRBD2 (5 bases). The sequence was obtained from a man younger than 35 in good health. Sequencing input: naive CD8+ T cells sorted from blood. CDR3 sequence (DNA): TGTGCCAGTAGTACCGGACTCAGTGAGCAGTTCTTC. This sequence encodes CASSTGLSEQFF.